A single sample is the source of the 21 T cell receptor beta chains below, sequenced in a study of long-term antiretroviral therapy in people with HIV (dated by TCRdb to the early 2020s). The immunoSEQ hsTCRB v3.0 assay was used at survey level resolution for TRB variable region sequencing. What TCRdb holds here is the immuneACCESS table cut down to in-frame rearrangements. Part of the clones is not present; checked against another copy, under half of the missing clones reflect an unresolved V gene, and the others are unexplained. A total of tens of thousands of clones appear in this sample, about 88% of them only once. Of the sample, 0.9% to 1.2% falls within the top ten clones. Sequencing used unsorted PBMCs, obtained 2 years after starting antiretroviral therapy. These receptor sequences come from a man in his fifties or sixties with HIV.

The CDR3 DNA reads as TGTGCCAGCAACCCCAGGGCTACGGCCACCTACGAGCAGTACTTC. It specifies CASNPRATATYEQYF. The V call is TRBV2, the J call TRBJ2-7, with a weak D call TRBD1 (5 bases). Germline V gene lookup returns CDR1 SNHLY and CDR2 FYNNEI. There are 15 residues in the CDR3. Between the trimmed V and J ends, which lost 7 bases and 2 bases, there was a span of 18 bases.

V usage is TRBV18 and J usage is TRBJ1-1, with a possible D match to TRBD1 (5 bases). V lost 3 bases and J 7 bases, leaving 12 bases between the germline ends. The CDR3 runs to 13 residues. From germline, CDR1 is KGHSH and CDR2 LQKENI. As DNA, the CDR3 is TGTGCCAGCTCACCGGTCAGGGCCGGTGAAGCTTTCTTT. It codes for CASSPVRAGEAFF.

DNA of the CDR3: TGTGCCAGCAGCTTTTCGTCGACTTACAATGAGCAGTTCTTC. It codes for CASSFSSTYNEQFF. This chain links TRBV11-3 with TRBJ2-1; no clear D gene. This CDR3 is built from 14 residues. Germline loops: CDR1 SGHNT, CDR2 YENEEA. The V end lost 3 bases, the J end lost 4 bases, and 10 bases lay between the germline ends.

The V call is TRBV4-3, the J call TRBJ2-7; TRBD1 is a possible D gene (5 bases). Deletions cut 0 bases from V and 0 bases from J, with 9 bases between. The CDR3 totals 15 residues. The germline V gene encodes CDR1 LGHNA and CDR2 YSLEER. CDR3 DNA: TGCGCCAGCAGCCAAGAAGACAGCTTCTCCTACGAGCAGTACTTC. It is translated as CASSQEDSFSYEQYF.

In nucleotides, the CDR3 is TGCGCCAGCAGCCAAGTGGGACAGGGGAACGGCTACACCTTC. This translates into CASSQVGQGNGYTF. The V gene is TRBV4-3, the J gene TRBJ1-2; 10 bases fit TRBD1. CDR3 length: 14 amino acids. The V and J ends lost 1 base and 8 bases, in that order; junction bases with no gene match: 4. Germline CDR1 is LGHNA and CDR2 is YSLEER.

The chain is built from TRBV7-3 and TRBJ2-1; 9 bases are shared with TRBD2. The V and J ends lost 1 base and 9 bases, in that order; junction bases with no gene match: 4. CDR1 is SGHTA and CDR2 is FQGTGA in the germline V gene. The CDR3 sequence is 14 residues long. This CDR3 reads CASSLSLAGREQFF. The CDR3 DNA reads TGTGCCAGCAGCTTAAGTCTAGCGGGGCGTGAGCAGTTCTTC.

The chain is built from TRBV5-8 and TRBJ1-6; D call uncertain. The CDR3 is made up of 13 amino acids. The germline V gene has CDR1 SGHTS and CDR2 YDEGEE. V dropped 4 bases and J dropped 10 bases, with 12 bases sitting between them. In DNA, the CDR3 is TGTGCCAGCAGCCCACATCTTAGCTCACCCCTCCACTTT. Translated: CASSPHLSSPLHF.

The V call is TRBV7-9, the J call TRBJ2-1; D might be TRBD1 or TRBD2, each matching 6 bases. Between the trimmed V and J ends, which lost 3 bases and 3 bases, there was a span of 24 bases. The CDR3 length is 19 residues. Germline assignment: CDR1 SEHNR and CDR2 FQNEAQ (reference sequence). The CDR3, as DNA: TGTGCCAGCAGCTTCGACTTCAGGGGAGGAGGGGAGGTCTACAATGAGCAGTTCTTC. It yields the protein CASSFDFRGGGEVYNEQFF.

The chain combines TRBV28 with TRBJ2-2; a weak D match, TRBD1 (6 bases). Looked up from germline, CDR1 is MDHEN and CDR2 is SYDVKM. This CDR3 comprises 13 residues. V gave up 8 bases and J gave up 5 bases, with 12 bases separating them. In DNA form, the CDR3 reads TGTGCCAGCGGAACAGGGTCTACCGGGGAGCTGTTTTTT. This codes for CASGTGSTGELFF.

The V call is TRBV2, the J call TRBJ1-1, with TRBD1 matching 8 bases. Germline assignment: CDR1 SNHLY and CDR2 FYNNEI. The CDR3 is made up of 13 amino acids. V gave up 5 bases and J gave up 7 bases; unmatched junction bases: 6. In DNA, the CDR3 is TGTGCCAGCAGTATTTCAGGGGGCGGTGAAGCTTTCTTT. Residues: CASSISGGGEAFF.

The chain is built from TRBV28 and TRBJ2-7; 7 nucleotides agree with TRBD2. The length of the CDR3 is 11 residues. Germline V CDR1 and CDR2: MDHEN, SYDVKM. The ends lost 11 bases at V and 6 bases at J; junction bases unmatched: 7. The CDR3 sequence: CAGARGGEQYF. CDR3 nucleotide sequence: TGTGCCGGAGCCCGCGGGGGCGAGCAGTACTTC.

J is TRBJ1-1 and V is TRBV19, with 7 nucleotides matching TRBD1. CDR3 size: 15 residues. V lost 6 bases and J lost 5; bases outside the gene matches: 12. CDR1 is LNHDA, CDR2 SQIVND, per germline (reference sequence). DNA for the CDR3: TGTGCCAGTAGCCCCACCCCGACAGGGAGGACTGAAGCTTTCTTT. This translates into CASSPTPTGRTEAFF.

This rearrangement joins TRBV5-6 to TRBJ2-7; a possible D gene is TRBD1 (5 bases). This CDR3 region has 14 residues. The germline gives CDR1 SGHDT, CDR2 YYEEEE. Trimming took off 3 bases at V and 3 bases at J, with 13 bases between the two ends. CDR3 DNA: TGTGCCAGCAGCTCCACAGGAATCAACTACGAGCAGTACTTC. Amino acid sequence: CASSSTGINYEQYF.

The chain links TRBV7-9 to TRBJ1-2, with D tentatively TRBD1 (6 bases). Germline V CDR1 and CDR2: SEHNR, FQNEAQ (reference sequence). V was trimmed by 0 bases and J by 2 bases, leaving 10 bases between them. This CDR3 has 15 residues. CDR3: CASSLAGGLNYGYTF. The CDR3 DNA sequence: TGTGCCAGCAGCTTAGCTGGGGGGCTAAACTATGGCTACACCTTC.

The chain recombines TRBV2 with TRBJ2-3, with 10 positions matching TRBD2. The CDR3 consists of 15 residues. With 3 bases clipped from V and 4 bases from J, the junction kept 4 bases outside the gene matches. CDR1 SNHLY and CDR2 FYNNEI come from the germline V gene. The CDR3 loop is CASSELAGDADTQYF. The DNA for the CDR3 is TGTGCCAGCAGTGAGCTAGCGGGAGACGCAGATACGCAGTATTTT.

This chain joins TRBV27 and TRBJ2-1; TRBD1 is a possible D gene (6 bases). Germline CDR1 reads MNHEY; CDR2 reads SMNVEV (reference sequence). The V end lost 3 bases, the J end lost 3 bases, and 18 bases lay between the germline ends. The CDR3 has 17 amino acids. DNA of the CDR3: TGTGCCAGCAGTTTCTGGGCAAGGGGGAGATACTACAATGAGCAGTTCTTC. It specifies CASSFWARGRYYNEQFF.

The chain joins TRBV7-2 to TRBJ1-1, with 7 bases identical to TRBD1. With V trimmed by 5 bases and J by 0 bases, 9 bases remained unmatched. There are 16 residues in the CDR3. CDR1 SGHTA and CDR2 FQGNSA come from the germline V gene. CDR3 coding DNA: TGTGCCAGCAGCATTCGAGGGGGCCGCATGAACACTGAAGCTTTCTTT. As protein: CASSIRGGRMNTEAFF.

The sample holds one count of this clone. This chain joins TRBV27 and TRBJ2-1; 7 bases are shared with TRBD1. J was trimmed by 2 bases and V by 2 bases; bases with no gene match: 6. The CDR3 has 16 amino acids. CDR1 and CDR2 from the germline V gene are MNHEY and SMNVEV (reference sequence). CDR3 in amino acids: CASSLTGQPTYNEQFF. CDR3 in DNA: TGTGCCAGCAGTTTAACGGGACAGCCAACCTACAATGAGCAGTTCTTC.

To note about this clone: The sample carries other DNA sequences with the same CDR3. This chain uses TRBV7-9 with TRBJ1-1; D is ambiguous. This CDR3 has 13 amino acids. The V end lost 2 bases, the J end lost 0 bases, and 4 bases lay between the germline ends. Germline V gives CDR1 SEHNR, CDR2 FQNEAQ (reference sequence). The DNA for the CDR3 is TGTGCCAGCAGCTTAAGGCTGAACACTGAAGCTTTCTTT. Its protein is CASSLRLNTEAFF.

This chain uses TRBV9 with TRBJ2-7, with D possibly matching TRBD2 (5 bases). Germline V gene sequence: CDR1 SGDLS, CDR2 YYNGEE. The ends were cut back, 0 bases at V and 0 bases at J, with 10 bases in the middle. The CDR3 consists of 15 residues. CDR3 protein: CASSVGAADSYEQYF. The DNA for the CDR3 is TGTGCCAGCAGCGTAGGAGCGGCTGACTCCTACGAGCAGTACTTC.

V and J are TRBV9 and TRBJ2-3; D gene ambiguous. The CDR3 covers 16 residues. V shed 0 bases and J shed 5 bases, with 16 bases lying between them. Germline V gives CDR1 SGDLS, CDR2 YYNGEE. CDR3 sequence reads: CASSVEAGLGRDTQYF. The CDR3 DNA sequence: TGTGCCAGCAGCGTAGAAGCAGGTCTAGGTAGAGATACGCAGTATTTT. Full variable domain (outside the CDR3, taken from reference TRBV9 and TRBJ2-3): DSGVTQTPKHLITATGQRVTLRCSPRSGDLSVYWYQQSLDQGLQFLIQYYNGEERAKGNILERFSAQQFPDLHSELNLSSLELGDSALYFCASSVEAGLGRDTQYFGPGTRLTVL.